Listed here are 30 T cell receptor beta chains from one sample, sequenced in a study of blood T cell repertoires in COVID-19. Profiling relied on immunoSEQ multiplex PCR, and the TCRdb table lists in-frame clones only, not all of them. The table shows tens of thousands of clones, with 80% to 90% occurring only once. Source material: peripheral blood. All receptors derive from a woman older than 75 with active or convalescent COVID-19.

This clone was seen a few times. The rearrangement uses TRBV15 and TRBJ1-4; weak D call: TRBD1 (5 bases). Trimming took 1 base from V and 1 from J, leaving 7 bases between them. In germline, CDR1 is LNHNV, CDR2 YYDKDF (reference sequence). This CDR3 has 15 residues. The CDR3 bases are TGTGCCACCAGCAGAGTTAGGGGAACTAATGAAAAACTGTTTTTT. It translates to CATSRVRGTNEKLFF.

The V call is TRBV4-3, the J call TRBJ2-7, with 9 bases lining up with TRBD1. Germline V CDR1 and CDR2: LGHNA, YSLEER. The CDR3 loop spans 15 amino acids. Germline trimming cut 3 bases from V and 2 bases from J; bases unmatched to any gene: 5. CDR3 in amino acids: CASSHGTGPAYEQYF. The CDR3 DNA follows: TGCGCCAGCAGCCACGGGACAGGGCCAGCCTACGAGCAGTACTTC.

The V gene is TRBV4-3, the J gene TRBJ1-4; TRBD1 agrees at 7 bases. Trimming at V came to 1 base and at J to 4 bases, leaving 12 bases not matched to a gene. Germline CDR1 and CDR2: LGHNA and YSLEER. This CDR3 region has 18 residues. As DNA, the CDR3 is TGCGCCAGCAGCCAAGCCCCCGACAGGGCCCGGGGTAATGAAAAACTGTTTTTT. It specifies CASSQAPDRARGNEKLFF.

This clone was detected only once. The CDR3 region is CASSMRRELNTEAFF. The CDR3 DNA sequence: TGTGCCAGTAGTATGCGGAGGGAACTGAACACTGAAGCTTTCTTT. V usage is TRBV19 and J usage is TRBJ1-1; no clear D gene. The CDR3 length is 15 residues. Germline V gene sequence: CDR1 LNHDA, CDR2 SQIVND (reference sequence). V was shortened by 3 bases and J by 0 bases, with 11 bases between the two germline ends.

This clone was observed once. The chain combines TRBV3-1 (or the pseudogene TRBV3-2) with TRBJ1-2, with TRBD1 matching over 7 bases. The CDR3 has 16 amino acids. V gave up 2 bases and J gave up 6 bases; unmatched junction bases: 12. The germline gives CDR1 LGHDT, CDR2 YNNKEL (reference sequence). CDR3 amino acids: CASSQRGTGASDGYTF. The CDR3 nucleotides are TGTGCCAGCAGCCAAAGGGGCACAGGGGCGTCCGATGGCTACACCTTC.

The chain has TRBV5-1 and TRBJ2-2, with TRBD1 matching 12 bases. CDR1 SGHRS and CDR2 YFSETQ come from the germline V gene. The ends lost 1 base at V and 6 bases at J; junction bases unmatched: 7. The CDR3 is 17 amino acids. The CDR3 bases are TGCGCCAGCAGCTTGATGGCCGGGACAGGGGGCCCCGGGGAGCTGTTTTTT. It specifies CASSLMAGTGGPGELFF. The full variable domain, rest sourced from reference TRBV5-1 and TRBJ2-2, is KAGVTQTPRYLIKTRGQQVTLSCSPISGHRSVSWYQQTPGQGLQFLFEYFSETQRNKGNFPGRFSGRQFSNSRSEMNVSTLELGDSALYLCASSLMAGTGGPGELFFGEGSRLTVL.

The chain couples TRBV9 to TRBJ2-1; 10 nucleotides agree with TRBD1. Germline V lookup: CDR1 SGDLS, CDR2 YYNGEE. The CDR3 extends over 15 amino acids. V lost 0 bases, J lost 6 bases, and 3 bases stayed unmatched. Here the CDR3 reads CASSVGGTGVNEQFF. The CDR3 DNA sequence: TGTGCCAGCAGCGTAGGCGGGACAGGGGTCAATGAGCAGTTCTTC.

The chain uses TRBV7-9 and TRBJ1-2, with D perhaps matching TRBD1 (5 bases). With 5 bases removed from V and 3 bases from J, the gap between germline ends came to 7 bases. Germline-derived CDR1 and CDR2 are SEHNR and FQNEAQ (reference sequence). The CDR3 totals 12 residues. Here the CDR3 reads CASSIQDYGYTF. As DNA, the CDR3 is TGTGCCAGCAGCATACAGGACTATGGCTACACCTTC.

This chain uses TRBV5-4 with TRBJ1-3; tentative D call: TRBD1 (6 bases). The CDR3 length is 15 residues. The germline V and J ends were trimmed by 3 bases and 3 bases, with 13 bases remaining between them. Germline V gene data show CDR1 as SGHNT and CDR2 as YYREEE (reference sequence). The CDR3 DNA reads TGTGCCAGCAGCTCGAACAGGGCTAATGGAAACACCATATATTTT. Residues: CASSSNRANGNTIYF.

This rearrangement joins TRBV3-1 (or the pseudogene TRBV3-2) to TRBJ2-7; TRBD2 agrees at 7 bases. In germline, CDR1 is LGHDT, CDR2 YNNKEL (reference sequence). The CDR3 runs 14 residues. After removal of 4 bases from V and 2 bases from J, the junction contained 5 bases not matched to a gene. CDR3 DNA sequence: TGTGCCAGCAGCCTCGGGACTATTCCCTACGAGCAGTACTTC. This translates into CASSLGTIPYEQYF.

The chain employs TRBV5-1 and TRBJ1-1; D is unclear. V lost 0 bases, J lost 1 base, and 4 bases lay in between. The germline V gene has CDR1 SGHRS and CDR2 YFSETQ. This CDR3 contains 13 residues. The CDR3 loop reads CASSLVWNTEAFF. CDR3 DNA sequence: TGCGCCAGCAGCTTGGTATGGAACACTGAAGCTTTCTTT.

This chain's CDR3 is CASSSRLASHEQYF. CDR3 in DNA: TGTGCCAGCAGCTCTAGGTTGGCTTCCCACGAGCAGTACTTC. V gene TRBV7-9 combines with J gene TRBJ2-7; D is ambiguous. The V and J ends lost 4 bases and 5 bases respectively, with 15 bases between them. Germline V gene sequence: CDR1 SEHNR, CDR2 FQNEAQ (reference sequence). The CDR3 totals 14 residues.

The V gene is TRBV5-4, the J gene TRBJ2-1; D possibly corresponds to TRBD2 (6 bases). CDR1 and CDR2 (germline): SGHNT, YYREEE (reference sequence). Between the trimmed V and J ends, which lost 10 bases and 4 bases, there was a span of 18 bases. The CDR3 has 14 amino acids. The CDR3 here is CAVGGVPRYNEQFF. The CDR3 DNA reads as TGTGCCGTGGGGGGAGTCCCCCGTTACAATGAGCAGTTCTTC. The entire variable domain, with the rest obtained from reference TRBV5-4 and TRBJ2-1, is as follows: ETGVTQSPTHLIKTRGQQVTLRCSSQSGHNTVSWYQQALGQGPQFIFQYYREEENGRGNFPPRFSGLQFPNYSSELNVNALELDDSALYLCAVGGVPRYNEQFFGPGTRLTVL.

CDR3 sequence: CASSWTANFPFYGYTF. CDR3 DNA sequence: TGTGCCAGCAGTTGGACAGCCAACTTTCCCTTCTATGGCTACACCTTC. The chain recombines TRBV27 with TRBJ1-2, with D perhaps matching TRBD1 (6 bases). Between the trimmed V and J ends, which lost 4 bases and 4 bases, there was a span of 19 bases. Germline CDR1 and CDR2: MNHEY and SMNVEV (reference sequence). The CDR3 is 16 amino acids.

CDR3 protein: CASSDRQGEAFF. The CDR3 DNA reads as TGTGCCAGCAGTGACAGACAGGGTGAAGCTTTCTTT. The rearrangement uses TRBV6-4 and TRBJ1-1, with 7 positions matching TRBD1. The junction had 1 base not matched to a gene; V was cut back by 2 bases and J by 7 bases. This CDR3 has 12 amino acids. The V gene's germline CDR1 is MRHNA and CDR2 SNTAGT.

This clone was detected only once. The V and J genes are TRBV7-2 and TRBJ1-1, with TRBD1 as a possible D gene (6 bases). This CDR3 region has 12 residues. CDR1 SGHTA and CDR2 FQGNSA come from the germline V gene. The germline V and J ends were trimmed by 2 bases and 11 bases, with 12 bases remaining between them. In nucleotides, the CDR3 is TGTGCCAGCAGCTTACGGGGGGCGCGGGCTTTCTTT. The encoded protein is CASSLRGARAFF.

J is TRBJ1-3 and V is TRBV11-2, with a possible D match to TRBD1 (6 bases). Germline V CDR1 and CDR2: SGHAT, FQNNGV. V was shortened by 2 bases and J by 0 bases, with 14 bases between the two germline ends. The CDR3 extends over 17 amino acids. DNA for the CDR3: TGTGCCAGCAGCTTACACCGGGACACTAGCTCTGGAAACACCATATATTTT. This codes for CASSLHRDTSSGNTIYF.

CDR3 residues: CASSFGAGATGELFF. The CDR3 DNA sequence: TGTGCCAGCAGCTTCGGAGCGGGGGCCACCGGGGAGCTGTTTTTT. The chain uses TRBV11-3 and TRBJ2-2; TRBD2 agrees at 8 bases. The CDR3 loop spans 15 amino acids. Germline V gene data show CDR1 as SGHNT and CDR2 as YENEEA. V lost 3 bases, J lost 4 bases, and 4 bases stayed unmatched.

In this sample, this clone turned up a few times. The chain uses TRBV2 and TRBJ2-7; no definite D call. V shed 6 bases and J shed 3 bases, with 3 bases lying between them. This CDR3 is 10 amino acids long. The germline V gene has CDR1 SNHLY and CDR2 FYNNEI. In DNA, the CDR3 is TGTGCCAGCAGCAGCTACGAGCAGTACTTC. Amino acid sequence: CASSSYEQYF.

V gene TRBV5-4 combines with J gene TRBJ1-1; TRBD1 might be the D (6 bases). The germline CDR1 and CDR2 sequences are SGHNT and YYREEE (reference sequence). Trimming removed 0 bases at V and 1 base at J, with 10 bases between. This CDR3 spans 15 amino acids. The CDR3 protein is CASSLVGTQNTEAFF. The CDR3 DNA sequence: TGTGCCAGCAGCTTGGTTGGGACACAGAACACTGAAGCTTTCTTT.

CDR3 sequence reads: CASSYYLRGRGMNTEAFF. Written as DNA, the CDR3 is TGTGCCAGCAGTTACTACCTCCGGGGGAGGGGGATGAACACTGAAGCTTTCTTT. The genes are TRBV6-2 or TRBV6-3 and TRBJ1-1, with a possible D match to TRBD1 (6 bases). CDR1 and CDR2 (germline): MNHEY, SVGEGT. V lost 1 base, J lost 0 bases, and 18 bases lay in between. The CDR3 is 18 residues long.

The V call is TRBV30, the J call TRBJ2-3; D not resolved. The V end lost 3 bases, the J end lost 6 bases, and 10 bases lay between the germline ends. The CDR3 extends over 12 amino acids. CDR1 and CDR2 from the germline V gene are GTSNPN and SVGIG (reference sequence). The CDR3 spells CAWSEERDTQYF. The CDR3 DNA follows: TGTGCCTGGAGCGAGGAAAGGGATACGCAGTATTTT.

This chain joins TRBV6-5 and TRBJ2-7; perhaps TRBD2 as D (6 bases). The length of the CDR3 is 11 residues. Between the trimmed V and J ends, which lost 7 bases and 6 bases, there was a span of 10 bases. CDR1 and CDR2 from the germline V gene are MNHEY and SVGAGI. The CDR3 loop reads CASKRVVEQYF. In DNA form, the CDR3 reads TGTGCCAGCAAGCGGGTAGTCGAGCAGTACTTC.

The chain employs TRBV5-4 and TRBJ2-1; 11 bases are shared with TRBD2. Germline trimming cut 7 bases from V and 1 base from J; bases unmatched to any gene: 10. Germline V CDR1 and CDR2: SGHNT, YYREEE (reference sequence). There are 17 residues in the CDR3. The CDR3 spells CASLRDSGGASYNEQFF. The CDR3 bases are TGTGCCAGCTTGCGGGATAGCGGGGGGGCATCCTACAATGAGCAGTTCTTC.

This rearrangement joins TRBV4-3 to TRBJ1-2; D remains ambiguous. V dropped 0 bases and J dropped 4 bases, with 12 bases sitting between them. Germline V CDR1 and CDR2: LGHNA, YSLEER. The CDR3 has 15 amino acids. Here the CDR3 DNA reads TGCGCCAGCAGCCAAGACCAGGCAGAGAGCTATGGCTACACCTTC. Protein product: CASSQDQAESYGYTF.

The chain employs TRBV5-1 and TRBJ2-3; 9 bases map to TRBD1. Germline-derived CDR1 and CDR2 are SGHRS and YFSETQ. The J segment lost 2 bases and the V segment lost 3 bases, leaving 4 bases of the junction unmatched. The CDR3 spans 15 residues. CDR3 amino acids: CASSSGQGNTDTQYF. CDR3 nucleotide sequence: TGCGCCAGCAGCTCCGGACAGGGGAACACAGATACGCAGTATTTT.

V and J are TRBV18 and TRBJ1-4; D is uncertain. Germline loops: CDR1 KGHSH, CDR2 LQKENI. Trimming pared 6 bases from V and 0 bases from J, leaving 5 bases between. This CDR3 is built from 13 residues. CDR3 amino acids: CASSRATNEKLFF. The CDR3 DNA reads TGTGCCAGCTCGCGAGCAACTAATGAAAAACTGTTTTTT. Full variable domain (rest looked up from reference TRBV18 and TRBJ1-4): NAGVMQNPRHLVRRRGQEARLRCSPMKGHSHVYWYRQLPEEGLKFMVYLQKENIIDESGMPKERFSAEFPKEGPSILRIQQVVRGDSAAYFCASSRATNEKLFFGSGTQLSVL.

The rearrangement joins TRBV3-1 (or the pseudogene TRBV3-2) to TRBJ2-5; D perhaps matches TRBD1 (5 bases). Germline assignment: CDR1 LGHDT and CDR2 YNNKEL (reference sequence). CDR3 length: 14 amino acids. V was shortened by 5 bases and J by 5 bases, with 15 bases between the two germline ends. CDR3 DNA: TGTGCCAGCAGCTCATCAGGGATCCGGGAGACCCAGTACTTC. It specifies CASSSSGIRETQYF.

V and J are TRBV21-1 and TRBJ2-1; the table's D call, TRBD1, was not checked against the DNA. TRBV21-1 is noted as a pseudogene. The CDR3 loop spans 19 amino acids. CDR3 sequence reads: CASSKKRFVRRGLGNEQFF. In DNA, the CDR3 is TGTGCCAGCAGCAAAAAGAGGTTTGTTCGCAGGGGGCTTGGAAATGAGCAGTTCTTC.

The V gene is TRBV28, the J gene TRBJ1-1, with 10 bases that match TRBD1. CDR3 length: 16 residues. CDR1 and CDR2 from the germline V gene are MDHEN and SYDVKM. Trimming cost V 5 bases and J 7 bases; bases outside gene matches: 13. The CDR3 DNA follows: TGTGCCAGCAGTGCTTCGGGACAGGGGCCAGGTAGTGAAGCTTTCTTT. It yields the protein CASSASGQGPGSEAFF.